These 8 T cell receptor beta chains originate from one sample sequenced in a study of blood T cell repertoires in COVID-19. Clones were read by immunoSEQ multiplex PCR, and TCRdb kept only the in-frame ones, dropping some. The sample contains more than 350,000 clones, around 87% of which appear only once. Sequencing input: peripheral blood. The origin of the receptors is a woman in her thirties with COVID-19, enrolled during active disease.

In DNA form, the CDR3 reads TGTGCCAGCTCACATGGACTAGCGGGAGGGCCCCATGAGCAGTTCTTC. Translated, it gives CASSHGLAGGPHEQFF. The V call is TRBV18, the J call TRBJ2-1; 15 nucleotides agree with TRBD2. V was pared by 4 bases and J by 8 bases, with 6 bases of the junction left unmatched. This CDR3 is 16 amino acids long. Looked up from germline, CDR1 is KGHSH and CDR2 is LQKENI. The full variable domain, in which reference TRBV18 and TRBJ2-1 provide the parts outside the CDR3, is NAGVMQNPRHLVRRRGQEARLRCSPMKGHSHVYWYRQLPEEGLKFMVYLQKENIIDESGMPKERFSAEFPKEGPSILRIQQVVRGDSAAYFCASSHGLAGGPHEQFFGPGTRLTVL.

The J gene is TRBJ2-7, the V gene TRBV7-9; 7 bases align to TRBD2. The CDR3 covers 15 residues. The V gene end was trimmed by 0 bases and the J gene end by 0 bases; junction bases not matched to a gene: 2. The germline gives CDR1 SEHNR, CDR2 FQNEAQ (reference sequence). This CDR3 is CASSLAAGDSYEQYF. In DNA, the CDR3 is TGTGCCAGCAGCTTAGCTGCGGGGGACTCCTACGAGCAGTACTTC.

The V gene is TRBV5-1, the J gene TRBJ2-7, with 7 positions matching TRBD1. The CDR3 sequence is 13 residues long. Germline loops: CDR1 SGHRS, CDR2 YFSETQ. Trimming at V came to 4 bases and at J to 2 bases, leaving 3 bases not matched to a gene. CDR3 protein: CASSPGQTYEQYF. The CDR3 region has the DNA TGCGCCAGCAGCCCGGGACAGACCTACGAGCAGTACTTC.

This sequence joins TRBV6-6 and TRBJ2-7; 9 bases agree with TRBD1. The CDR3 contains 15 residues. Germline-derived CDR1 and CDR2 are MNHNY and SVGAGI (reference sequence). Germline trimming cut 0 bases from V and 5 bases from J; bases unmatched to any gene: 5. CDR3 loop: CASSYSIDRGDEQYF. As DNA, the CDR3 is TGTGCCAGCAGTTACTCGATAGACAGGGGGGACGAGCAGTACTTC.

The gene calls are TRBV19 and TRBJ2-7; the D gene is possibly TRBD2 (6 bases). The CDR3 is 14 residues long. V dropped 1 base and J dropped 7 bases, with 14 bases sitting between them. Germline loops: CDR1 LNHDA, CDR2 SQIVND (reference sequence). The CDR3 loop reads CASSIGASAGEQYF. As DNA, the CDR3 is TGTGCCAGTAGTATAGGGGCCTCGGCGGGGGAGCAGTACTTC.

This clone was found a few times. The V gene is TRBV3-1 (or the pseudogene TRBV3-2), the J gene TRBJ1-6; the D gene is possibly TRBD1 (5 bases). Trimming left V 4 bases short and J 9 bases short, with 13 bases between. CDR1 and CDR2 from the germline V gene are LGHDT and YNNKEL (reference sequence). The CDR3 contains 14 residues. The CDR3 reads CASSPSTGGSPLHF. CDR3 in DNA: TGTGCCAGCAGCCCTTCGACGGGGGGTTCACCCCTCCACTTT.

The chain has TRBV30 and TRBJ2-4; tentative D call: TRBD2 (6 bases). Germline CDR1 is GTSNPN and CDR2 is SVGIG (reference sequence). Deletions cut 3 bases from V and 9 bases from J, with 9 bases between. CDR3 length: 11 amino acids. Here the CDR3 reads CAWRAGGIQYF. CDR3 in DNA: TGTGCCTGGAGGGCCGGGGGCATTCAGTACTTC.

The chain has TRBV4-1 and TRBJ2-7, with TRBD2 matching 10 bases. Looked up from germline, CDR1 is MGHRA and CDR2 is YSYEKL. The CDR3 loop spans 14 amino acids. After removal of 4 bases from V and 6 bases from J, the junction contained 6 bases not matched to a gene. The CDR3 region is CASSLGTSELEQYF. CDR3 nucleotides: TGCGCCAGCAGCCTCGGGACTAGCGAGCTCGAGCAGTACTTC.